The 32 T cell receptor beta chains listed next were all sequenced from one sample in a study of blood T cell repertoires in COVID-19. The table came from immunoSEQ multiplex PCR; TCRdb's copy has only in-frame clones and leaves some out. This sample has 12,000 to 15,000 clones; 70% to 90% occur once, and the top ten carry just under 9%. What was sequenced was peripheral blood. Receptors were obtained from a human donor in a cohort sampled during active COVID-19.

V gene TRBV4-2 combines with J gene TRBJ2-7, with 7 bases fitting TRBD2. This CDR3 has 16 residues. Germline loops: CDR1 LGHNA, CDR2 YNFKEQ. Trimming cost V 0 bases and J 2 bases; bases outside gene matches: 7. The CDR3 sequence is CASSQDGSGQTYEQYF. The DNA of the CDR3 is TGTGCCAGCAGCCAAGATGGTAGCGGGCAAACCTACGAGCAGTACTTC.

The chain has TRBV6-5 and TRBJ2-1; maybe TRBD2 (6 bases). There are 12 residues in the CDR3. Trimming took 8 bases from V and 5 from J, leaving 10 bases between them. The V gene's germline CDR1 is MNHEY and CDR2 SVGAGI. The CDR3 DNA follows: TGTGCCAGCTACGGGGGAAACAATGAGCAGTTCTTC. It is translated as CASYGGNNEQFF.

The gene calls are TRBV29-1 and TRBJ1-4; D perhaps matches TRBD1 (5 bases). Trimming removed 6 bases from V and 7 bases from J, with 18 bases in between. In germline, CDR1 is SQVTM, CDR2 ANQGSEA. This CDR3 region has 14 residues. CDR3 region: CSVSYPRRGEKLFF. The DNA of the CDR3 is TGCAGCGTCTCCTACCCCCGGAGGGGTGAAAAACTGTTTTTT.

The J gene is TRBJ2-5, the V gene TRBV2, with D tentatively TRBD2 (5 bases). With 3 bases removed from V and 7 bases from J, the gap between germline ends came to 9 bases. This CDR3 contains 12 residues. In germline, CDR1 is SNHLY, CDR2 FYNNEI. CDR3 region: CASSDPSGTQYF. The CDR3 DNA sequence: TGTGCCAGCAGTGACCCGAGCGGGACCCAGTACTTC. The full variable domain, its missing parts supplied by reference TRBV2 and TRBJ2-5, is EPEVTQTPSHQVTQMGQEVILRCVPISNHLYFYWYRQILGQKVEFLVSFYNNEISEKSEIFDDQFSVERPDGSNFTLKIRSTKLEDSAMYFCASSDPSGTQYFGPGTRLLVL.

The CDR3: CASKNGGRDTGELFF. The CDR3 nucleotides are TGTGCCAGCAAAAATGGCGGGAGAGACACCGGGGAGCTGTTTTTT. This rearrangement joins TRBV6-5 to TRBJ2-2; TRBD2 agrees at 7 bases. Germline assignment: CDR1 MNHEY and CDR2 SVGAGI. CDR3 length: 15 amino acids. Germline trimming cut 7 bases from V and 3 bases from J; bases unmatched to any gene: 8.

This chain joins TRBV4-1 and TRBJ2-1; 11 bases are a match to TRBD2. This CDR3 has 22 amino acids. The trim removed 4 bases at V and 6 bases at J, leaving 26 bases unmatched. Per germline, CDR1 MGHRA and CDR2 YSYEKL. The CDR3 here is CASSPLTRGGSSGRWVGNEQFF. CDR3 sequence (DNA): TGCGCCAGCAGCCCCTTAACCCGAGGGGGATCTAGCGGGAGGTGGGTAGGCAATGAGCAGTTCTTC.

The rearrangement joins TRBV18 to TRBJ2-3; TRBD2 matches 9 bases. The CDR3 sequence is 16 residues long. Germline V gene data show CDR1 as KGHSH and CDR2 as LQKENI. V dropped 3 bases and J dropped 8; count of bases not matched to a gene: 12. The CDR3: CASSPPAGGPRGTQYF. CDR3 DNA sequence: TGTGCCAGCTCACCCCCGGCGGGAGGGCCTCGGGGTACGCAGTATTTT.

This clone has a single count. This chain links TRBV24-1 with TRBJ2-6; 9 nucleotides line up with TRBD1. Trimming cost V 6 bases and J 2 bases; bases outside gene matches: 4. This CDR3 region has 16 residues. Germline V gives CDR1 KGHDR, CDR2 SFDVKD. The CDR3 DNA is TGTGCCACCAGTTTCGGGACAGGGCCTGGGGCCAACGTCCTGACTTTC. Its translation is CATSFGTGPGANVLTF.

The V call is TRBV6-5, the J call TRBJ2-2; D is ambiguous. The germline V gene has CDR1 MNHEY and CDR2 SVGAGI. Trimming cost V 11 bases and J 1 base, with 14 bases left between them. The CDR3 consists of 14 residues. Here the CDR3 DNA reads TGTGCCGTAAAAAAGAGGAGGAACACCGGGGAGCTGTTTTTT. Its protein is CAVKKRRNTGELFF.

The chain combines TRBV3-1 (or the pseudogene TRBV3-2) with TRBJ1-3, with 11 bases that match TRBD1. The CDR3 loop spans 17 amino acids. The germline gives CDR1 LGHDT, CDR2 YNNKEL (reference sequence). After removal of 3 bases from V and 2 bases from J, the junction contained 6 bases not matched to a gene. The CDR3 here is CASSHLGTGGTGNTIYF. The DNA of the CDR3 is TGTGCCAGCAGCCACCTCGGGACAGGGGGGACTGGAAACACCATATATTTT.

The V call is TRBV19, the J call TRBJ1-3; D unclear. Trimming stripped 2 bases from V and 5 bases from J, with 13 bases between. This CDR3 has 15 residues. Germline values: CDR1 LNHDA, CDR2 SQIVND (reference sequence). This CDR3 is CASSITGIGRNTIYF. DNA of the CDR3: TGTGCCAGTAGTATAACGGGGATCGGTAGAAACACCATATATTTT. The full variable domain, completed using reference TRBV19 and TRBJ1-3, is DGGITQSPKYLFRKEGQNVTLSCEQNLNHDAMYWYRQDPGQGLRLIYYSQIVNDFQKGDIAEGYSVSREKKESFPLTVTSAQKNPTAFYLCASSITGIGRNTIYFGEGSWLTVV.

This chain connects TRBV4-1 to TRBJ1-2; 8 bases map to TRBD1. This CDR3 has 15 residues. The V gene end was trimmed by 0 bases and the J gene end by 4 bases; junction bases not matched to a gene: 4. The germline CDR1 and CDR2 sequences are MGHRA and YSYEKL. In DNA, the CDR3 is TGCGCCAGCAGCCAAGATCAGGGGGCAAGCTATGGCTACACCTTC. Translated: CASSQDQGASYGYTF.

This clone was seen more than once but under ten times. This chain uses TRBV6-5 with TRBJ2-1; 7 nucleotides align to TRBD2. The CDR3 covers 15 residues. Germline V gene lookup returns CDR1 MNHEY and CDR2 SVGAGI. With V trimmed by 2 bases and J by 4 bases, 5 bases remained unmatched. The CDR3 nucleotides are TGTGCCAGCAGTTACCAGCCGGGAGGATACAATGAGCAGTTCTTC. It encodes CASSYQPGGYNEQFF.

The DNA for the CDR3 is TGCGCCAGCAGCTTGGGACAGGGGGCTGTAGGCGGGGAGCTGTTTTTT. Encoded protein: CASSLGQGAVGGELFF. V usage is TRBV5-1 and J usage is TRBJ2-2; 10 bases map to TRBD1. CDR1 SGHRS and CDR2 YFSETQ come from the germline V gene. CDR3 size: 16 residues. V lost 0 bases and J lost 7; bases outside the gene matches: 6.

J is TRBJ2-1 and V is TRBV7-3, with 8 bases fitting TRBD2. This CDR3 is 16 amino acids long. Germline loops: CDR1 SGHTA, CDR2 FQGTGA. Germline trimming cut 0 bases from V and 4 bases from J; bases unmatched to any gene: 5. The CDR3 here is CASSLTAGGPYNEQFF. CDR3 DNA sequence: TGTGCCAGCAGCTTAACGGCGGGAGGCCCATACAATGAGCAGTTCTTC.

The gene calls are TRBV28 and TRBJ2-7, with D perhaps TRBD1 (6 bases). Trimming took off 2 bases at V and 5 bases at J, with 13 bases between the two ends. Germline lookup yields CDR1 MDHEN and CDR2 SYDVKM. The CDR3 covers 14 residues. The CDR3 spells CASSLHRAFDEQYF. The CDR3 DNA sequence: TGTGCCAGCAGTTTACACAGGGCATTTGACGAGCAGTACTTC.

This rearrangement joins TRBV10-3 to TRBJ2-5; D may be TRBD1 (6 bases). There are 12 residues in the CDR3. In germline, CDR1 is ENHRY, CDR2 SYGVKD. With 2 bases removed from V and 13 bases from J, the gap between germline ends came to 14 bases. CDR3 nucleotide sequence: TGTGCCATCAGTGAGCGGTGGGACACTAGGTACTTC. Its protein product is CAISERWDTRYF.

The J gene is TRBJ1-3, the V gene TRBV7-9; 8 positions agree with TRBD1. The CDR3 runs 17 residues. CDR1 and CDR2 from the germline V gene are SEHNR and FQNEAQ (reference sequence). V lost 5 bases to trimming and J lost 8 bases; unmatched junction nucleotides: 17. CDR3 loop: CASSGATRDRHDDTIYF. The CDR3 coding sequence is TGTGCCAGCAGCGGGGCGACCCGGGACAGGCACGACGACACCATATATTTT.

This clone was observed once. V usage is TRBV19 and J usage is TRBJ2-1; D not certain. V was cut by 3 bases and J by 5 bases, with 8 bases left in between. Germline V gene sequence: CDR1 LNHDA, CDR2 SQIVND (reference sequence). The CDR3 extends over 13 amino acids. The CDR3: CASSIEAHNEQFF. CDR3 nucleotide sequence: TGTGCCAGTAGTATTGAAGCGCACAATGAGCAGTTCTTC.

In this sample, this clone turned up a few times. The chain is built from TRBV28 and TRBJ1-3, with 10 bases that match TRBD1. V shed 6 bases, J shed 0 bases, and the junction held 8 bases outside the gene matches. This CDR3 is 17 amino acids long. Germline CDR1 MDHEN, CDR2 SYDVKM. CDR3 residues: CASSSPGQGFSGNTIYF. CDR3 sequence (DNA): TGTGCCAGCAGCTCTCCGGGACAGGGGTTCTCTGGAAACACCATATATTTT.

This chain joins TRBV28 and TRBJ1-2, with 11 bases matching TRBD1. Trimming took 8 bases from V and 6 from J; bases not matched to a gene: 2. Germline V CDR1 and CDR2: MDHEN, SYDVKM. This CDR3 contains 12 residues. The CDR3 DNA sequence: TGTGCCAGCGGACAGGGGGCGAATGGCTACACCTTC. Its translation is CASGQGANGYTF.

The chain recombines TRBV3-1 (or the pseudogene TRBV3-2) with TRBJ2-5, with D possibly being TRBD2 (6 bases). The V gene lost 4 bases and the J gene lost 10 bases, with 16 bases spanning the gap. The CDR3 totals 13 residues. From germline, CDR1 is LGHDT and CDR2 YNNKEL (reference sequence). The CDR3 coding sequence is TGTGCCAGCAGCCCAGGGACTGCCTCGGACCAGTACTTC. Translated: CASSPGTASDQYF.

The chain has TRBV27 and TRBJ1-1; 9 bases map to TRBD1. V dropped 3 bases and J dropped 3; count of bases not matched to a gene: 5. The germline V gene encodes CDR1 MNHEY and CDR2 SMNVEV (reference sequence). The CDR3 contains 15 residues. In nucleotides, the CDR3 is TGTGCCAGCAGTTTTTGGGGGGACAGGGACACTGAAGCTTTCTTT. Amino acid sequence: CASSFWGDRDTEAFF.

CDR3 protein: CASSTGTGGGNYGYTF. CDR3 DNA: TGTGCCAGCTCAACCGGGACAGGGGGCGGTAACTATGGCTACACCTTC. The chain uses TRBV18 and TRBJ1-2, with 12 bases aligning to TRBD1. CDR3 size: 16 residues. V shed 5 bases and J 1 base; nucleotides not matched to a gene: 5. The germline CDR1 and CDR2 sequences are KGHSH and LQKENI. The full variable domain, rest sourced from reference TRBV18 and TRBJ1-2, is NAGVMQNPRHLVRRRGQEARLRCSPMKGHSHVYWYRQLPEEGLKFMVYLQKENIIDESGMPKERFSAEFPKEGPSILRIQQVVRGDSAAYFCASSTGTGGGNYGYTFGSGTRLTVV.

The chain carries TRBV12-3 or TRBV12-4 and TRBJ2-7; TRBD2 is a possible D gene (5 bases). The CDR3 runs to 13 residues. V lost 2 bases and J lost 2, with 7 bases in between. CDR3 in amino acids: CASSLLAPYEQYF. In DNA, the CDR3 is TGTGCCAGCAGTTTATTAGCGCCCTACGAGCAGTACTTC.

The rearrangement joins TRBV23-1 to TRBJ1-1; unclear D gene. TRBV23-1 is recorded as an ORF, its role being uncertain. V shed 2 bases and J shed 1 base, with 5 bases lying between them. The CDR3 runs to 13 residues. The CDR3 nucleotides are TGCGCCAGCAGTCAAATAGAGAACACTGAAGCTTTCTTT. Encoded protein: CASSQIENTEAFF.

The genes are TRBV28 and TRBJ2-7; 8 bases align to TRBD2. Trimming cost V 6 bases and J 0 bases; bases outside gene matches: 10. This CDR3 spans 16 amino acids. CDR1 and CDR2 (germline): MDHEN, SYDVKM. The CDR3 nucleotides are TGTGCCAGCAGGGGGGTCCCGGGAGGGAGCTCCTACGAGCAGTACTTC. Amino acid sequence: CASRGVPGGSSYEQYF.

The V gene is TRBV27, the J gene TRBJ1-6; 7 bases fit TRBD1. CDR3 length: 15 amino acids. Unmatched junction bases numbered 6, after V lost 3 bases and J lost 7 bases. Looked up from germline, CDR1 is MNHEY and CDR2 is SMNVEV (reference sequence). The CDR3 is CASSLGQGDNSPLHF. CDR3 sequence (DNA): TGTGCCAGCAGTTTGGGGCAGGGGGACAATTCACCCCTCCACTTT.

This chain links TRBV28 with TRBJ1-4; a weak D match, TRBD1 (6 bases). Trimming removed 8 bases at V and 4 bases at J, with 14 bases between. Germline lookup yields CDR1 MDHEN and CDR2 SYDVKM. This CDR3 has 14 amino acids. CDR3 in amino acids: CASRTGTRNEKLFF. For the CDR3, the DNA is TGTGCCAGCCGAACAGGGACGCGTAATGAAAAACTGTTTTTT.

The chain is built from TRBV6-5 and TRBJ1-5; D is possibly TRBD1 (5 bases). This CDR3 contains 14 residues. In germline, CDR1 is MNHEY, CDR2 SVGAGI. V was shortened by 8 bases and J by 4 bases, with 15 bases between the two germline ends. CDR3 sequence (DNA): TGTGCCAGCTCTCGCGGGACGGAAAATCAGCCCCAGCATTTT. Its protein is CASSRGTENQPQHF.

There are a few counts of this clone. This chain uses TRBV6-2 or TRBV6-3 with TRBJ2-1, with D perhaps TRBD1 (6 bases). Trimming removed 2 bases from V and 7 bases from J, with 15 bases in between. The germline CDR1 and CDR2 sequences are MNHEY and SVGEGT. The CDR3 runs 15 residues. CDR3 DNA: TGTGCCAGCAGTTACAGGGGGATGACCTTGAATGAGCAGTTCTTC. It is translated as CASSYRGMTLNEQFF.

This chain joins TRBV5-1 and TRBJ1-1, with no clear D. Germline V lookup: CDR1 SGHRS, CDR2 YFSETQ. Trimming pared 3 bases from V and 4 bases from J, leaving 10 bases between. The CDR3 extends over 13 amino acids. This CDR3 reads CASSWMGGTEAFF. In DNA, the CDR3 is TGCGCCAGCAGCTGGATGGGAGGCACTGAAGCTTTCTTT.